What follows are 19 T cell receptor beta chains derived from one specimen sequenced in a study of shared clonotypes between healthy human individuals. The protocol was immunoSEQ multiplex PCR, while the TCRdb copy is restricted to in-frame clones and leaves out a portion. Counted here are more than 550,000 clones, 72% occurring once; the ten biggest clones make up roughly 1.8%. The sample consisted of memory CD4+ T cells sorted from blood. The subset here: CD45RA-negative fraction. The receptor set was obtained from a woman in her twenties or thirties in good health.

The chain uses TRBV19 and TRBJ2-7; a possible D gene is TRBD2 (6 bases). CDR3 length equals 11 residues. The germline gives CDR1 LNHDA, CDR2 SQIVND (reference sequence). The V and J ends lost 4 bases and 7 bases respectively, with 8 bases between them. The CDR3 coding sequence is TGTGCCAGTAGTACCGGAGGGGAGCAGTACTTC. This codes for CASSTGGEQYF.

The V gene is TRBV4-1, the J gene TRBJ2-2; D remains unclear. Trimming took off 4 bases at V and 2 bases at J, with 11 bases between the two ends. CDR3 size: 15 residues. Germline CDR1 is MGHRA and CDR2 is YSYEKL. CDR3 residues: CASSPPDRNTGELFF. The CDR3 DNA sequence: TGCGCCAGCAGCCCCCCGGACCGAAACACCGGGGAGCTGTTTTTT.

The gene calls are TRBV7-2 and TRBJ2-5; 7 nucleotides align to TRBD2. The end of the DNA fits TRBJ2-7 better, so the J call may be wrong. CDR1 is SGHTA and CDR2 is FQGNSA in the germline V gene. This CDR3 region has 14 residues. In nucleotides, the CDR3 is TGTGCCAGCAGCTTAGGGCGGGAGAGGGGCGAGCAGTACTTC. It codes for CASSLGRERGEQYF.

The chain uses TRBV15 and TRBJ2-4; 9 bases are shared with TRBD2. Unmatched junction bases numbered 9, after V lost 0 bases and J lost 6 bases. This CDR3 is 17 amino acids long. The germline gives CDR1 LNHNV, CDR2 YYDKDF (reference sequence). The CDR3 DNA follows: TGTGCCACCAGCAGAGATCAGTCTAGCGGGGTGGGAAACATTCAGTACTTC. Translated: CATSRDQSSGVGNIQYF.

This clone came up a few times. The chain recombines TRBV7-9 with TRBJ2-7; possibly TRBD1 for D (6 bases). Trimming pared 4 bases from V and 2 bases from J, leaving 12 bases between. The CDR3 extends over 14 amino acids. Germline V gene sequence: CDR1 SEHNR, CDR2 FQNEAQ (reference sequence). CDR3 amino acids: CASSYGGQTYEQYF. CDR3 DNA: TGTGCCAGCAGCTATGGAGGACAGACCTACGAGCAGTACTTC.

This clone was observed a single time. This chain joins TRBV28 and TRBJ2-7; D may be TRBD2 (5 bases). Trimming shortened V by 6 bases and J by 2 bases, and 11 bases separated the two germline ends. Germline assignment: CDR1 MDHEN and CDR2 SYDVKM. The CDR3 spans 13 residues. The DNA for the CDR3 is TGTGCCAGCAGCCCCAGACTAACCTACGAGCAGTACTTC. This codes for CASSPRLTYEQYF. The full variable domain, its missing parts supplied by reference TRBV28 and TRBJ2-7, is DVKVTQSSRYLVKRTGEKVFLECVQDMDHENMFWYRQDPGLGLRLIYFSYDVKMKEKGDIPEGYSVSREKKERFSLILESASTNQTSMYLCASSPRLTYEQYFGPGTRLTVT.

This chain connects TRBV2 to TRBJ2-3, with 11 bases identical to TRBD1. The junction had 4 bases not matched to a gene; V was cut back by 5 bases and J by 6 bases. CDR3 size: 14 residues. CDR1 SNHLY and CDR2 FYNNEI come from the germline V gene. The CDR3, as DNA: TGTGCCAGCAGTTTCCGGGACAGGGGGGATACGCAGTATTTT. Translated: CASSFRDRGDTQYF.

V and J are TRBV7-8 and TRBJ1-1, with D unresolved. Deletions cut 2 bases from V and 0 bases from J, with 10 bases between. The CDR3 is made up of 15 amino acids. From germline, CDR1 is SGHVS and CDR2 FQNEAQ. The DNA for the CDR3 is TGTGCCAGCAGCTTACGGACGGAACTGAACACTGAAGCTTTCTTT. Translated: CASSLRTELNTEAFF.

CDR3 amino acids: CARSLVWGPSNQPQHF. Written as DNA, the CDR3 is TGTGCCAGAAGCTTGGTTTGGGGGCCCAGCAATCAGCCCCAGCATTTT. The rearrangement uses TRBV5-3 and TRBJ1-5; D perhaps matches TRBD1 (6 bases). TRBV5-3 is marked as an open reading frame, function uncertain. V gave up 0 bases and J gave up 1 base, with 11 bases separating them. The CDR3 loop spans 16 amino acids.

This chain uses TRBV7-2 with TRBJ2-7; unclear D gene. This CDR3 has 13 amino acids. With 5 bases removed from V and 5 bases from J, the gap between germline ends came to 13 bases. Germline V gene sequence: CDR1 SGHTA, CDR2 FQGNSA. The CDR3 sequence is CASSPRRSDEQYF. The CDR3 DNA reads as TGTGCCAGCAGCCCCCGGAGATCTGACGAGCAGTACTTC. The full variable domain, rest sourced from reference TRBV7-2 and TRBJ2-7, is GAGVSQSPSNKVTEKGKDVELRCDPISGHTALYWYRQSLGQGLEFLIYFQGNSAPDKSGLPSDRFSAERTGGSVSTLTIQRTQQEDSAVYLCASSPRRSDEQYFGPGTRLTVT.

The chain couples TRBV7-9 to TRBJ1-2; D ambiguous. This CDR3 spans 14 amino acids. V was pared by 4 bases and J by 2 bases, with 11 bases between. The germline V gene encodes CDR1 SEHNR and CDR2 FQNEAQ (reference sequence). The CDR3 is CASSSQTGNYGYTF. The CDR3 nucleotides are TGTGCCAGCAGCTCCCAGACGGGGAACTATGGCTACACCTTC.

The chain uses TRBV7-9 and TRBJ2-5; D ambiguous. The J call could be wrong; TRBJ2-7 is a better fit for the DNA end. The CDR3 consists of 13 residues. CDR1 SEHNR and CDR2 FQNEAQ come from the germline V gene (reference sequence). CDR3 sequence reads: CASSLVQSYEQYF. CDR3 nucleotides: TGTGCCAGCAGCTTAGTACAGTCCTACGAGCAGTACTTC.

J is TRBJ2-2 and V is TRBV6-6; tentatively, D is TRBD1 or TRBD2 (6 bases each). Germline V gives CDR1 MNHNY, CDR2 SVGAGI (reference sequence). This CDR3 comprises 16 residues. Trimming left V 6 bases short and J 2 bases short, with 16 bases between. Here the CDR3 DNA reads TGTGCCAGCAGCCCTACCGGGGGCCTCAACACCGGGGAGCTGTTTTTT. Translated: CASSPTGGLNTGELFF.

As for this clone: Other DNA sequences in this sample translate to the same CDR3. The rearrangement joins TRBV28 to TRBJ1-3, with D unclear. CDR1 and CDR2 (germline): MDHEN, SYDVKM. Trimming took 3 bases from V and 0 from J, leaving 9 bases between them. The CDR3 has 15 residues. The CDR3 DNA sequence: TGTGCCAGCAGTTTGTTGGGTCCCTCTGGAAACACCATATATTTT. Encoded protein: CASSLLGPSGNTIYF.

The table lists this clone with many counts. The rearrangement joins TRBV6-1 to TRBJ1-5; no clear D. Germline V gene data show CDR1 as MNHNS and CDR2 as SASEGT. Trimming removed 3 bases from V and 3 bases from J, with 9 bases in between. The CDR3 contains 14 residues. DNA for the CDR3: TGTGCCAGCAGTGATCGGGAGATCAATCAGCCCCAGCATTTT. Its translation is CASSDREINQPQHF.

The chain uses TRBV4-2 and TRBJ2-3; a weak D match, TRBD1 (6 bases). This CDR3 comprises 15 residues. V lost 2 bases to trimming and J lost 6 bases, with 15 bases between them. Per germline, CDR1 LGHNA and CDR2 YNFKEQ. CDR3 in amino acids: CASSQRQGLEDTQYF. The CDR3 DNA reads TGTGCCAGCAGCCAAAGGCAGGGGCTGGAGGATACGCAGTATTTT.

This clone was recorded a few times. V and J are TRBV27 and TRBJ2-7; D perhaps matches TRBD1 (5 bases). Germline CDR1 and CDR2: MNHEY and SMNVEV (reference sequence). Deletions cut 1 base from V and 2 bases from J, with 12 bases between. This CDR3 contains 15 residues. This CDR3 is CASSLWGSVAYEQYF. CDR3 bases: TGTGCCAGCAGTTTATGGGGCAGTGTGGCCTACGAGCAGTACTTC.

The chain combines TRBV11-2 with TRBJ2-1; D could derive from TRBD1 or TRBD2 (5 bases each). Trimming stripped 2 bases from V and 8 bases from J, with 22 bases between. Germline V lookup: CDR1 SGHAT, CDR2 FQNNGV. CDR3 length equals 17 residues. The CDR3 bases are TGTGCCAGCAGCTTACGTGTGCCAGCGTACATGGGGGATGAGCAGTTCTTC. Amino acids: CASSLRVPAYMGDEQFF.

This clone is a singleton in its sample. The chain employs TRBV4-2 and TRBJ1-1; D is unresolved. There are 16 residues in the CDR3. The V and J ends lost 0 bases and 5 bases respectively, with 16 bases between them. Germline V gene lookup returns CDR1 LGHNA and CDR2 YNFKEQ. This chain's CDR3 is CASSQEVRTAGTEAFF. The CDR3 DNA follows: TGTGCCAGCAGCCAAGAGGTGCGGACGGCCGGGACTGAAGCTTTCTTT.